This T cell receptor beta chain derives from a study of blood T cell repertoires in COVID-19. Here immunoSEQ multiplex PCR was the method, and the copy in TCRdb shows in-frame clones only, minus some. The table has hundreds of thousands of clones, around 84% seen once. The V segment lost 3 bases and the J segment 8 bases; nucleotides outside the gene matches: 7. This CDR3 is built from 14 residues. CDR1 MNHNY and CDR2 SVGAGI come from the germline V gene (reference sequence). J is TRBJ2-1 and V is TRBV6-6, with 7 positions matching TRBD2. The sequenced material came from peripheral blood. The TCR comes from a human donor in a cohort sampled during active COVID-19. The CDR3 DNA follows: TGTGCCAGCAGTTATCGGGAGGCTGGCCATGAGCAGTTCTTC. Its protein product is CASSYREAGHEQFF.